The source of this TCR beta chain is a study of blood T cell repertoires in COVID-19. At the level of the study: Researchers got acute and convalescent COVID-19 samples from the United States, Italy and Spain.

Some clones are missing from TCRdb's copy, which holds only in-frame ones; the method was immunoSEQ multiplex PCR. The table records a few hundred thousand clones, 90% of them present only once. The CDR3 contains 16 residues. V was clipped by 0 bases and J by 9 bases; unmatched bases: 11. CDR1 LGHNA and CDR2 YNFKEQ come from the germline V gene. The sample consisted of PBMCs or T cells enriched from blood (not recorded which). The sequence was collected from a man aged 18 to 29 who had recovered from COVID-19. V and J are TRBV4-2 and TRBJ2-7; 10 bases match TRBD1. CDR3 in amino acids: CASSQEPGTGAGMQYF. CDR3 nucleotide sequence: TGTGCCAGCAGCCAAGAACCCGGGACAGGGGCCGGGATGCAGTACTTC.